The 13 T cell receptor beta chains below come from one sample, sequenced in a study of CD8 T cells in Susac syndrome. Random-hexamer reverse transcription was applied to roughly 0.45 to 1 ug RNA. Using its own MiXCR run on the immunoSEQ multiplex PCR reads, TCRdb lists one record per CDR3 protein. The sample includes some 450,000 distinct CDR3 sequences, 75% to 90% seen only once; the top ten take 0.12%. Sequencing was performed on CD8+ T cells from PBMCs. The receptor source for this set is a human donor with multiple sclerosis.

V and J are TRBV20-1 and TRBJ1-1; D is unclear. V lost 1 base and J lost 3, with 12 bases in between. In germline, CDR1 is DFQATT, CDR2 SNEGSKA (reference sequence). The CDR3 has 14 amino acids. CDR3: CSARARGRYTEAFF. The CDR3 nucleotides are TGCAGTGCTAGAGCCCGAGGGAGGTACACTGAAGCTTTCTTT.

The V and J genes are TRBV6-5 and TRBJ2-1; D is uncertain. Trimming took 2 bases from V and 0 from J, leaving 8 bases between them. Per the germline V gene, CDR1 is MNHEY and CDR2 is SVGAGI. This CDR3 spans 15 amino acids. Here the CDR3 reads CASSYGPNSYNEQFF. In nucleotides, the CDR3 is TGTGCCAGCAGTTACGGGCCTAACTCCTACAATGAGCAGTTCTTC.

This chain joins TRBV28 and TRBJ2-7, with a weak D call TRBD2 (6 bases). This CDR3 region has 15 residues. Deletions cut 2 bases from V and 2 bases from J, with 13 bases between. Per the germline V gene, CDR1 is MDHEN and CDR2 is SYDVKM. The CDR3 protein is CASSLVGLPPYEQYF. Here the CDR3 DNA reads TGTGCCAGCAGTTTAGTAGGACTACCTCCCTACGAGCAGTACTTC.

The rearrangement uses TRBV5-6 and TRBJ2-7, with D maybe TRBD2 (5 bases). Germline V gives CDR1 SGHDT, CDR2 YYEEEE. The CDR3 is 12 residues long. V gave up 2 bases and J gave up 7 bases, with 10 bases separating them. CDR3 nucleotides: TGTGCCAGCAGCTTATCCGGGATGGAGCAGTACTTC. This translates into CASSLSGMEQYF.

This chain uses TRBV6-4 with TRBJ2-7; 8 bases align to TRBD2. The CDR3 is 15 residues long. Germline trimming cut 7 bases from V and 4 bases from J; bases unmatched to any gene: 12. CDR1 and CDR2 from the germline V gene are MRHNA and SNTAGT. CDR3 coding DNA: TGTGCCAGCAAACCTTTTAGCGGGGCCTCGTACGAGCAGTACTTC. Translated: CASKPFSGASYEQYF.

The rearrangement links TRBV5-1 to TRBJ2-7; D not resolved. Germline-derived CDR1 and CDR2 are SGHRS and YFSETQ. This CDR3 has 13 residues. The germline V and J ends were trimmed by 2 bases and 2 bases, with 8 bases remaining between them. In nucleotides, the CDR3 is TGCGCCAGCAGCTTTGACAATACCTACGAGCAGTACTTC. Translating it yields CASSFDNTYEQYF.

The rearrangement links TRBV5-1 to TRBJ2-2; perhaps TRBD1 as D (5 bases). Germline-derived CDR1 and CDR2 are SGHRS and YFSETQ. V dropped 4 bases and J dropped 1 base, with 11 bases sitting between them. CDR3 size: 15 residues. CDR3 sequence: CASSADQGNTGELFF. The CDR3 region has the DNA TGCGCCAGCAGCGCTGATCAGGGGAACACCGGGGAGCTGTTTTTT.

This clonotype was detected once. The rearrangement joins TRBV4-1 to TRBJ2-7; tentatively, D is TRBD1 (6 bases). The CDR3 is 12 residues long. V was trimmed by 8 bases and J by 0 bases, leaving 8 bases between them. In germline, CDR1 is MGHRA, CDR2 YSYEKL. The CDR3 DNA reads TGCGCCAGCGCAGGGGCCTCCTACGAGCAGTACTTC. Amino acid sequence: CASAGASYEQYF.

V and J are TRBV2 and TRBJ2-3; tentatively, D is TRBD1 (5 bases). Trimming cost V 1 base and J 1 base, with 12 bases left between them. The CDR3 totals 16 residues. CDR1 and CDR2 (germline): SNHLY, FYNNEI. The CDR3 region is CASSEDAGPRTDTQYF. The CDR3, as DNA: TGTGCCAGCAGTGAAGATGCAGGGCCGCGCACAGATACGCAGTATTTT.

The chain couples TRBV7-9 to TRBJ1-1; 9 bases are shared with TRBD1. Germline-derived CDR1 and CDR2 are SEHNR and FQNEAQ (reference sequence). Trimming took 4 bases from V and 5 from J; bases not matched to a gene: 5. This CDR3 spans 14 amino acids. The CDR3 DNA follows: TGTGCCAGCAGCTCCTCGGACAGGGGTACTGAAGCTTTCTTT. It codes for CASSSSDRGTEAFF. The variable domain in full, with the rest retrieved from reference TRBV7-9 and TRBJ1-1, is DTGVSQNPRHKITKRGQNVTFRCDPISEHNRLYWYRQTLGQGPEFLTYFQNEAQLEKSRLLSDRFSAERPKGSFSTLEIQRTEQGDSAMYLCASSSSDRGTEAFFGQGTRLTVV.

This clonotype was observed a few times. The chain joins TRBV7-6 to TRBJ2-7, with TRBD2 matching 8 bases. The CDR3 is made up of 15 amino acids. The V and J ends lost 3 bases and 3 bases, in that order; junction bases with no gene match: 7. CDR1 is SGHVS, CDR2 FNYEAQ, per germline. The DNA of the CDR3 is TGTGCCAGCAGCTTTAGAGCGGGAGCGCTCTACGAGCAGTACTTC. Protein product: CASSFRAGALYEQYF.

The rearrangement joins TRBV27 to TRBJ2-7; D may be TRBD1 or TRBD2 (5 bases each). V was pared by 2 bases and J by 5 bases, with 16 bases between. This CDR3 spans 15 amino acids. The germline CDR1 and CDR2 sequences are MNHEY and SMNVEV (reference sequence). CDR3 DNA sequence: TGTGCCAGCAGTTTAGTGAGGGGATCCCTCAACGAGCAGTACTTC. Translated, it gives CASSLVRGSLNEQYF.

The chain recombines TRBV27 with TRBJ1-2; tentative D call: TRBD1 (5 bases). This CDR3 spans 14 amino acids. With 5 bases removed from V and 4 bases from J, the gap between germline ends came to 14 bases. Germline CDR1 reads MNHEY; CDR2 reads SMNVEV (reference sequence). Here the CDR3 reads CASSTHRDGYGYTF. As DNA, the CDR3 is TGTGCCAGCAGTACACACCGGGACGGCTATGGCTACACCTTC.